The rows below give T cell receptor beta chains drawn from one sample of a study of shared clonotypes between healthy human individuals. This table comes from immunoSEQ multiplex PCR, and its TCRdb copy is limited to in-frame clones, with some not included. The repertoire has fewer than 1.6 million clones, approximately 98.5% of them found once; the top ten carry over 0.3%. What was sequenced was naive CD4+ T cells sorted from blood. These receptors all come from a man in his thirties or forties in good health. CDR3s include the opening cysteine and the closing phenylalanine or tryptophan. Size is stated for part of the rows, as once, few or many counts, or as a class when the clone is expanded.

>-|TRBV11-2
CASSESGGELSWSVYEQYF
>-|TRBV7-2
CASSWAGGAGSPYEQYF
>few|TRBV7-6
CASSLGTGGATFF
>-|TRBV9
CASSVMGLSAYNEQFF
>-|TRBV5-1
CASSLGPAGQETQYF
>-|TRBV11-2
CASSLGPARNTEAFF
>-|TRBV15
CATSRDFGGERSGELFF
>-|TRBV21-1
CASTGQVHTGELFF
>-|TRBV15
CATSGPTGRGDTQYF
>once|TRBV7-8
CASSSGTGTGELFF
>-|TRBV6-6
CASRDRGYTDTQYF
>-|TRBV4-1
CASSHPDREYGEAFF
>-|TRBV12-5
CASGLGQRGDTQYF
>-|TRBV10-1
CASSSTGIPYEQYF
>-|TRBV7-2
CASSLTGILEEQFF
>-|TRBV7-2
CASSSDRGSTDTQYF
>-|TRBV2
CASSTEVNYGYTF
>-|TRBV28
CASPSDYEQYF
>-|TRBV28
CASSLGQAWNEQYF
>-|TRBV4-3
CASSQKASDTDTQYF
>-|TRBV5-1
CASSLGGDPTDTQYF
>-|TRBV6-5
CAGDSSSSGNTIYF
>once|TRBV9
CASSDSSSNQPQHF
>-|TRBV4-2
CASSQERHGGNGYTF
>-|TRBV6-1
CASRGGPANTEAFF
>-|TRBV7-2
CASSLLAGGNEQFF
>-|TRBV9
CASSERTSGRAFYNEQFF
>-|TRBV5-4
CASSIDRVSYNEQFF
>-|TRBV7-2
CASSFSGPYNEQFF
>-|TRBV9
CASSVGSDLGNEQFF
>-|TRBV5-1
CASSFTLGELYGYTF
>-|TRBV4-2
CASSPGPQGQSYGYTF
>-|TRBV18
CASSPTSTDTQYF
>-|TRBV6-5
CASSKGLAAEQYF
>-|TRBV14
CASSQASSVYNEQFF
>-|TRBV27
CASSRYVGQVNTGELFF
>once|TRBV5-1
CASSRERVYEQYF
>-|TRBV29-1
CSVEGRLGEQYF
>-|TRBV11-3
CASSLSPGELFF
>-|TRBV6-4
CASSDHDRAPDTQYF
>-|TRBV5-1
CASRLVFVSDTQYF
>-|TRBV18
CASSPPGQANTGELFF
>-|TRBV18
CASSPPVGGESNYGYTF
>-|TRBV4-1
CASSHGQGAFLSNQPQHF
>-|TRBV5-1
CASSLGVIVGELFF
>-|TRBV7-7
CASDSLAGAYNEQFF
>-|TRBV7-6
CASSLVGTRASEQYF
>-|TRBV5-4
CASSLAGGNEQFF
>once|TRBV18
CASSPLGGETQYF
>-|TRBV5-4
CASSLVGSGVEQFF
>-|TRBV28
CASSFLLGELFF
>-|TRBV4-3
CASSQEMGADTGELFF